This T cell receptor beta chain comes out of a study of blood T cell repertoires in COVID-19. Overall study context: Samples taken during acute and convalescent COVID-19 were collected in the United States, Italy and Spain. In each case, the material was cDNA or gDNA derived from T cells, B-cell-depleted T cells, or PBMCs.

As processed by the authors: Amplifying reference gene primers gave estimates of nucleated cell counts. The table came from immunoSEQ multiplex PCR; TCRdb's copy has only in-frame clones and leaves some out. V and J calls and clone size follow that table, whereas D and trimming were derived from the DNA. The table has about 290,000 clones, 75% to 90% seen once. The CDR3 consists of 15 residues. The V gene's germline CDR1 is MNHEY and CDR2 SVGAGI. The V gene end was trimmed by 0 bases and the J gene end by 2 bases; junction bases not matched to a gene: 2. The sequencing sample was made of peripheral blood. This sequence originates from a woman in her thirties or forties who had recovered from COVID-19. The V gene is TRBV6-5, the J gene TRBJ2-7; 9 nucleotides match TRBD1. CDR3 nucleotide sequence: TGTGCCAGCAGTTACTCCCGGACAGGGGCCTACGAGCAGTACTTC. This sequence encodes CASSYSRTGAYEQYF.